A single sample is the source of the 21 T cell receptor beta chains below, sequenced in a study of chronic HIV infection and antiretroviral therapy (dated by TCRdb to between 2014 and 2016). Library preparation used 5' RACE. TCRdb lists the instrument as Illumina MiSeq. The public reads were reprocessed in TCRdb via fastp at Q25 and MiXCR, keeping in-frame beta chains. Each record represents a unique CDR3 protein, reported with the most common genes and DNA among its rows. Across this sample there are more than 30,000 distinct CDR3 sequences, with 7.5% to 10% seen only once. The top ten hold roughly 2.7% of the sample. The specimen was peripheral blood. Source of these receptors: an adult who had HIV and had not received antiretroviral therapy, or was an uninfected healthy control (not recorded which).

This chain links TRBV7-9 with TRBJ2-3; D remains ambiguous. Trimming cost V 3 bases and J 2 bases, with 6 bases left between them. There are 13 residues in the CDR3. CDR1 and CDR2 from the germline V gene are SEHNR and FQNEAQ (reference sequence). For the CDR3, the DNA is TGTGCCAGCAGCTTCCCAATCACAGATACGCAGTATTTT. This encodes CASSFPITDTQYF.

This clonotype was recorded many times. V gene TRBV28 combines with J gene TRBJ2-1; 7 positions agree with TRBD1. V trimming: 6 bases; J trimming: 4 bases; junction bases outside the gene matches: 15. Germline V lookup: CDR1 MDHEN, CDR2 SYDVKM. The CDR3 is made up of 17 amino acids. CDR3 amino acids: CASSLWTGQPLYNEQFF. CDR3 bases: TGTGCCAGCAGCCTATGGACAGGACAGCCGTTATACAATGAGCAGTTCTTC. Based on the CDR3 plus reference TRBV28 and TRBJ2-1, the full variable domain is DVKVTQSSRYLVKRTGEKVFLECVQDMDHENMFWYRQDPGLGLRLIYFSYDVKMKEKGDIPEGYSVSREKKERFSLILESASTNQTSMYLCASSLWTGQPLYNEQFFGPGTRLTVL.

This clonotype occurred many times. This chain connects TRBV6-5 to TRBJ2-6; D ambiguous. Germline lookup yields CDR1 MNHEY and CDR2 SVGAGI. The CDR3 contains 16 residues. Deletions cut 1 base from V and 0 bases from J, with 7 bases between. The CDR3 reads CASSYFPNSGANVLTF. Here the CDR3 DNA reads TGTGCCAGCAGTTACTTCCCGAACTCTGGGGCCAACGTCCTGACTTTC.

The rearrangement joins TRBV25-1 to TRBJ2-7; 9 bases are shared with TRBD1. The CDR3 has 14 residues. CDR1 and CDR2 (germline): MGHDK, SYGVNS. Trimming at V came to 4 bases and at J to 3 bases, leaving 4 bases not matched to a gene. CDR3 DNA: TGTGCCAGCAGTGTGGGACAGGGTATCTACGAGCAGTACTTC. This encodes CASSVGQGIYEQYF.

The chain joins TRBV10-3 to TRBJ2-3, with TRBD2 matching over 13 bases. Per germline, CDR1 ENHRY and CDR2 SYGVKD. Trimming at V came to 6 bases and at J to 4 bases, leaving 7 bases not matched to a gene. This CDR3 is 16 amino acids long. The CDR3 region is CAISTSGGVGADTQYF. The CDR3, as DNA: TGTGCCATCAGCACTAGCGGGGGGGTAGGCGCAGATACGCAGTATTTT.

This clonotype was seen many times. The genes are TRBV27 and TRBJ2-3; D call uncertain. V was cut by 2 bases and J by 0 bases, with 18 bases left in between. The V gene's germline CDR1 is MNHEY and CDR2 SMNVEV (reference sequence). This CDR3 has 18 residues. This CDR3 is CASSLQVWASASTDTQYF. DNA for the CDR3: TGTGCCAGCAGTTTACAGGTTTGGGCGAGCGCTAGCACAGATACGCAGTATTTT.

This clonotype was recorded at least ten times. In nucleotides, the CDR3 is TGCAGCGATCCCAAGTTGGACCCTGGGGCCAACGTCCTGACTTTC. Residues: CSDPKLDPGANVLTF. The rearrangement links TRBV29-1 to TRBJ2-6; D is undetermined. The ends were cut back, 7 bases at V and 2 bases at J, with 15 bases in the middle. Germline assignment: CDR1 SQVTM and CDR2 ANQGSEA. This CDR3 has 15 residues. The full variable domain, in which reference TRBV29-1 and TRBJ2-6 provide the parts outside the CDR3, is SAVISQKPSRDICQRGTSLTIQCQVDSQVTMMFWYRQQPGQSLTLIATANQGSEATYESGFVIDKFPISRPNLTFSTLTVSNMSPEDSSIYLCSDPKLDPGANVLTFGAGSRLTVL.

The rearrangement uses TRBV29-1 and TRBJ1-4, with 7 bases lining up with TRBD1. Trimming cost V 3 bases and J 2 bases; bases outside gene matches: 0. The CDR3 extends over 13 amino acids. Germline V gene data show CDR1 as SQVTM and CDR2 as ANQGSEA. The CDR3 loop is CSVETGTNEKLFF. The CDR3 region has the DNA TGCAGCGTTGAGACAGGGACTAATGAAAAACTGTTTTTT.

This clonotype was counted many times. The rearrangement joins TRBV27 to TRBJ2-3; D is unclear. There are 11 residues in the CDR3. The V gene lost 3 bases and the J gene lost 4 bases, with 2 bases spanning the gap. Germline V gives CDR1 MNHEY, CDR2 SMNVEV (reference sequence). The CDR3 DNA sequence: TGTGCCAGCAGTTTCGCAGATACGCAGTATTTT. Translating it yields CASSFADTQYF.

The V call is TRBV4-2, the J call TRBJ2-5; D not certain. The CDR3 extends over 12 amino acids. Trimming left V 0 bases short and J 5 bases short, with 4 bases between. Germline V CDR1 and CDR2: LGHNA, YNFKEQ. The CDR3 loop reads CASSQDQETQYF. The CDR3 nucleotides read TGTGCCAGCAGCCAAGATCAGGAGACCCAGTACTTC.

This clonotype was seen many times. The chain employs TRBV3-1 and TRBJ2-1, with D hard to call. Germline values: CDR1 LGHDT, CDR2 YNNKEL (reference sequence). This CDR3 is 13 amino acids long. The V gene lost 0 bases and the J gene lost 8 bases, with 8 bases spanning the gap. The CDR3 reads CASSQDPSHEQFF. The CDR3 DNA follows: TGTGCCAGCAGCCAAGATCCTTCCCATGAGCAGTTCTTC.

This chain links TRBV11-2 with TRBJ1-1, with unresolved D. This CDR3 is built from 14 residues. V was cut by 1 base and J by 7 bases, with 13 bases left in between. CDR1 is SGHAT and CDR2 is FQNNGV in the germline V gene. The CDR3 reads CASSLASPRVEAFF. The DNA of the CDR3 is TGTGCCAGCAGCTTAGCCTCCCCTCGTGTTGAAGCTTTCTTT.

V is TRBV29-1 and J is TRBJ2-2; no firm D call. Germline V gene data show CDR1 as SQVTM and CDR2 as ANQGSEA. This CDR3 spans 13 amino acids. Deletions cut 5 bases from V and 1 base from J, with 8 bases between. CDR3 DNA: TGCAGCGTTTTAACCTTGAACACCGGGGAGCTGTTTTTT. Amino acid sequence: CSVLTLNTGELFF.

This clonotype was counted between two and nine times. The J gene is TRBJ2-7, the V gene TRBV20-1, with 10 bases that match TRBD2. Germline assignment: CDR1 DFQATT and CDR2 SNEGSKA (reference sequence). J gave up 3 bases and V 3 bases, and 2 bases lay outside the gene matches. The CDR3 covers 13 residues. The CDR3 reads CSARLAGDYEQYF. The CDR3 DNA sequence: TGCAGTGCTAGGCTAGCGGGGGACTACGAGCAGTACTTC.

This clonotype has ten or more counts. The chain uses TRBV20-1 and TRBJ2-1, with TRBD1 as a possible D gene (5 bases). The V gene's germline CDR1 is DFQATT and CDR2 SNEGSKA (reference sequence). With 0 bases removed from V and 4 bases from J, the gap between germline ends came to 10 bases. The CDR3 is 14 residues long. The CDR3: CSAREKGFYNEQFF. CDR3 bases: TGCAGTGCTAGAGAAAAGGGGTTTTACAATGAGCAGTTCTTC.

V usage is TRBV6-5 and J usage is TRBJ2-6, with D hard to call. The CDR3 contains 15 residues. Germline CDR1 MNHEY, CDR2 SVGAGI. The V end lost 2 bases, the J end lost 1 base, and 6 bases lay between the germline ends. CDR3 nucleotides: TGTGCCAGCAGTTACGAGGAGTCTGGGGCCAACGTCCTGACTTTC. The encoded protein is CASSYEESGANVLTF.

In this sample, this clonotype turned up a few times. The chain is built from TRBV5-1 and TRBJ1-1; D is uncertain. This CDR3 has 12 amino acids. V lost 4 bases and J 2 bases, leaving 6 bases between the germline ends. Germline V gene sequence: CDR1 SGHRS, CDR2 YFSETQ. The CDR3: CASSLTNTEAFF. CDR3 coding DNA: TGCGCCAGCAGCCTAACTAACACTGAAGCTTTCTTT. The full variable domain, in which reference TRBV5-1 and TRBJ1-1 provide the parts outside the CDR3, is KAGVTQTPRYLIKTRGQQVTLSCSPISGHRSVSWYQQTPGQGLQFLFEYFSETQRNKGNFPGRFSGRQFSNSRSEMNVSTLELGDSALYLCASSLTNTEAFFGQGTRLTVV.

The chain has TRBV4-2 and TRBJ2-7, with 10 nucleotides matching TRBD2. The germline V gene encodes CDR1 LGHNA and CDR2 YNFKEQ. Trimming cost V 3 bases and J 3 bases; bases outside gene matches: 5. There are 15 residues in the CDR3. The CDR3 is CASSQDASGGYEQYF. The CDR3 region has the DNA TGTGCCAGCAGCCAGGACGCTAGCGGGGGCTACGAGCAGTACTTC.

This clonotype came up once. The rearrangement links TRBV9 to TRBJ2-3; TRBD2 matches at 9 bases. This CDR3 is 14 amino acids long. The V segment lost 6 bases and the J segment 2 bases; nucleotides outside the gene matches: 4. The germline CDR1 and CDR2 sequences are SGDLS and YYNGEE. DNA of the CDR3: TGTGCCAGCAACCAGCGGGGGGTCACAGATACGCAGTATTTT. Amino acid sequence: CASNQRGVTDTQYF.

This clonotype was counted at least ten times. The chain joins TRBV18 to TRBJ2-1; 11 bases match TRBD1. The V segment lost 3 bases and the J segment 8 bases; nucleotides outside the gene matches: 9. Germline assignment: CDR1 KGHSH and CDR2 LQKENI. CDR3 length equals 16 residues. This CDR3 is CASSPRTGGYLDEQFF. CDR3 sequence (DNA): TGTGCCAGCTCACCTCGGACAGGGGGCTATTTGGATGAGCAGTTCTTC.

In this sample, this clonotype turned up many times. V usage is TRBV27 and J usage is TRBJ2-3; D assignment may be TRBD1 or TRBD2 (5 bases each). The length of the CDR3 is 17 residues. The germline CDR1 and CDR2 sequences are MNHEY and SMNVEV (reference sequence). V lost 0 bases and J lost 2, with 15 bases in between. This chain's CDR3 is CASSLSGPHKSTDTQYF. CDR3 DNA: TGTGCCAGCAGTTTATCGGGACCGCATAAATCCACAGATACGCAGTATTTT.